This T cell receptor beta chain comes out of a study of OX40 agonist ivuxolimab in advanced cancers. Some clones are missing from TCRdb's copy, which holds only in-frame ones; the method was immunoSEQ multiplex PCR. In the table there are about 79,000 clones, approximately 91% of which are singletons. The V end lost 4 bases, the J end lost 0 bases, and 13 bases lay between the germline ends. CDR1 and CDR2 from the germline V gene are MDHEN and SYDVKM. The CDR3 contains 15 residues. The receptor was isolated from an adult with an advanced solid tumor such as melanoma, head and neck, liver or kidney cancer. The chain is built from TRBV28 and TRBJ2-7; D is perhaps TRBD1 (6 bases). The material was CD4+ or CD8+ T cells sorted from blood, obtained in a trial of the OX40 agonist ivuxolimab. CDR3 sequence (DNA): TGTGCCAGCAGTTCCCAGGGGACGTTCTCCTACGAGCAGTACTTC. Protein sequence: CASSSQGTFSYEQYF.